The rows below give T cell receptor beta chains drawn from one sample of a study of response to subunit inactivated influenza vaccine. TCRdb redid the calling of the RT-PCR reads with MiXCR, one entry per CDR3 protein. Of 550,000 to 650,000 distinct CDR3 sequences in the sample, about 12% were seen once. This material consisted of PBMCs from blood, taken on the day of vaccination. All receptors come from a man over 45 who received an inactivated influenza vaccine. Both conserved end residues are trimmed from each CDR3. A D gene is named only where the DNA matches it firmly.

CDR3: SAYKPTASYNEQF
V: TRBV20-1
D: NA

CDR3: ASSLASMNTEAF
V: TRBV27
D: NA

CDR3: ASSYPGQGLEKLF
V: TRBV28
D: TRBD1

CDR3: ASSQDRAGEQF
V: TRBV4-3
D: NA

CDR3: ASSPPLGPYEQY
V: TRBV7-8
D: NA

CDR3: ASSWDRGSYEQY
V: TRBV12-3/TRBV12-4
D: TRBD1

CDR3: ASSLDAGGHQPQH
V: TRBV5-1
D: TRBD1

CDR3: ASAPEKGRKSYEQY
V: TRBV4-2
D: NA

CDR3: ASTKTGGTYEQY
V: TRBV28
D: TRBD1

CDR3: ASSQTPRAPAHEQY
V: TRBV14
D: NA

CDR3: SARKGLSQPQH
V: TRBV20-1
D: NA

CDR3: SVEDRVGTEAF
V: TRBV29-1
D: NA

CDR3: ASSSSGLDEQY
V: TRBV28
D: TRBD2

CDR3: ATGSRDRVYEQY
V: TRBV10-3
D: TRBD1

CDR3: SAVLAPETQY
V: TRBV20-1
D: NA

CDR3: ASSPLGQTGELF
V: TRBV18
D: NA

CDR3: ASSTAGGYEQY
V: TRBV12-3/TRBV12-4
D: TRBD2

CDR3: ASSQELAGGIYEQY
V: TRBV4-2
D: TRBD2

CDR3: ASSLNRGSGTGELF
V: TRBV6-2/TRBV6-3
D: TRBD1

CDR3: SVDWGRTEAF
V: TRBV29-1
D: NA

CDR3: ASKSSNQPQH
V: TRBV6-6
D: NA

CDR3: AIRDRNGETQY
V: TRBV10-3
D: NA

CDR3: ASSSNAYTYEQY
V: TRBV6-2/TRBV6-3
D: NA

CDR3: ASSPGRGAAGYT
V: TRBV7-2
D: NA

CDR3: AISRSPGGEQY
V: TRBV10-3
D: NA

CDR3: ASSPLAGAGNEQF
V: TRBV18
D: TRBD2

CDR3: ASSVPLAGGNEYEQY
V: TRBV5-1
D: TRBD2

CDR3: SAKPGQGAEAF
V: TRBV29-1
D: NA

CDR3: SARDQGANWVEQF
V: TRBV20-1
D: TRBD1

CDR3: SARDFTLDGTEAF
V: TRBV20-1
D: NA

CDR3: SATILAGQETQY
V: TRBV20-1
D: TRBD2

CDR3: SADRDDRLYEQY
V: TRBV20-1
D: NA

CDR3: ASSAYHGESYGYT
V: TRBV11-2
D: NA

CDR3: ASSQSVRSGGSQH
V: TRBV3-1
D: NA

CDR3: SARVSSGGVGRGTDTQY
V: TRBV20-1
D: TRBD2

CDR3: ASSDAVRWGTDTQY
V: TRBV28
D: NA

CDR3: ASSSAGTGLHDTQY
V: TRBV28
D: TRBD1

CDR3: ASSREIKGSYEQY
V: TRBV3-1
D: NA

CDR3: ASSPRRTGNIQY
V: TRBV18
D: TRBD1

CDR3: ASSQAVEQY
V: TRBV3-1
D: NA

CDR3: ASSDSGTRLETQY
V: TRBV7-9
D: TRBD2

CDR3: ATSRLRGTQETQY
V: TRBV15
D: NA

CDR3: ASSFFQGQTGANVLT
V: TRBV5-5
D: NA

CDR3: SARVGLAGGSSYNEQF
V: TRBV20-1
D: TRBD2